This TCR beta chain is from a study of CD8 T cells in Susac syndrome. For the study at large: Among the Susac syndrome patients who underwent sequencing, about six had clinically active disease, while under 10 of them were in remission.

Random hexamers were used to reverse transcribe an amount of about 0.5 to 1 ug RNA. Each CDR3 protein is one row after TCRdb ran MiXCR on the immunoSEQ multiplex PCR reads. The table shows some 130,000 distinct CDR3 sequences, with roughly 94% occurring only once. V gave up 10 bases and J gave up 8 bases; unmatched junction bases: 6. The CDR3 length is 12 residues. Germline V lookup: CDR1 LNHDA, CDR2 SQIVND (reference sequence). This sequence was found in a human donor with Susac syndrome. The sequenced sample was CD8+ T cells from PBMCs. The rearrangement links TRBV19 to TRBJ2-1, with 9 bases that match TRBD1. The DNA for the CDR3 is TGTGCCACCGGACAGGGGACCGATGAGCAGTTCTTC. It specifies CATGQGTDEQFF. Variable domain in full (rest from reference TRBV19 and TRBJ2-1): DGGITQSPKYLFRKEGQNVTLSCEQNLNHDAMYWYRQDPGQGLRLIYYSQIVNDFQKGDIAEGYSVSREKKESFPLTVTSAQKNPTAFYLCATGQGTDEQFFGPGTRLTVL.